This T cell receptor (beta chain) was captured in a study of T cells expressing NK-cell markers. As the method of synthesis, 5'RACE template switching with UMIs yielded TCR beta cDNA. TCRdb processed the 5' RACE reads again and assigns one entry to each CDR3 protein, with no DNA. Its table records about half a million distinct CDR3 sequences. Notes on the study in general: For four donors, these clonotypes were likewise the leading ones in the CD3+CD56-NKG2C+ fraction.

Comments on this clonotype: Its antigen is as yet unknown.

Material: blood T cells: a sorted CD56 or NKG2C T cell subset, CD4+ or CD8+ T cells, or bulk PBMC T cells (not recorded which). This TCR was sampled from a woman aged 50 to 65 in good health.

CDR3 residues: CAASLSGTGKSEQFF. The chain combines TRBV3-1 with TRBJ2-1; TCRdb names TRBD1, which stays unverified in the absence of DNA. From germline, CDR1 is LGHDT and CDR2 YNNKEL (reference sequence). CDR3 length equals 15 residues.